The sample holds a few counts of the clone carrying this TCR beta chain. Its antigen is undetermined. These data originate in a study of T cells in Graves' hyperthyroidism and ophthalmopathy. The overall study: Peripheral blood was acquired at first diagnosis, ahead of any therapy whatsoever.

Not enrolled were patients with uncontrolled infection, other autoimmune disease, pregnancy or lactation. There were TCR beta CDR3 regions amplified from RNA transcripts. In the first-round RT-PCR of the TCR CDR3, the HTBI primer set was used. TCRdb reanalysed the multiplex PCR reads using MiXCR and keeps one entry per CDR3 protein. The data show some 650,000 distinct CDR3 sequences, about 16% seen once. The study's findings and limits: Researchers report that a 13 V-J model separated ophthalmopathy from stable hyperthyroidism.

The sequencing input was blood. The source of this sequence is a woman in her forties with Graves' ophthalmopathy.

This CDR3 is CASSHSQGSVYSNQPQHF. CDR3 DNA sequence: TGTGCCAGCAGTCACTCACAGGGGTCCGTTTATAGCAATCAGCCCCAGCATTTT. The rearrangement links TRBV12-3 or TRBV12-4 to TRBJ1-5, with 7 positions matching TRBD1. Unmatched junction bases numbered 13, after V lost 5 bases and J lost 0 bases. The length of the CDR3 is 18 residues.